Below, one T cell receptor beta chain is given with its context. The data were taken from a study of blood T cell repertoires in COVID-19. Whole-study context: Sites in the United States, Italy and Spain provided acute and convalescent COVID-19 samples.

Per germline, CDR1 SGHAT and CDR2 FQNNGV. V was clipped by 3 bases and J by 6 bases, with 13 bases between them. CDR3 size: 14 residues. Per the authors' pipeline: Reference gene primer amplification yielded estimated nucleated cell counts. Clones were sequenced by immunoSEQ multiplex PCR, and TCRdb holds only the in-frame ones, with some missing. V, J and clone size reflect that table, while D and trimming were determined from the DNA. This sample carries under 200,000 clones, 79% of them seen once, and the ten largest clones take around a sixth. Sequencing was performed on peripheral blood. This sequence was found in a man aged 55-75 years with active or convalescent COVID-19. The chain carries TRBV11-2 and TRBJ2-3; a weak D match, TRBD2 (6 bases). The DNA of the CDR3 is TGTGCCAGCAGCTTCTCGGAGCGGGCCGATACGCAGTATTTT. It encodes CASSFSERADTQYF.